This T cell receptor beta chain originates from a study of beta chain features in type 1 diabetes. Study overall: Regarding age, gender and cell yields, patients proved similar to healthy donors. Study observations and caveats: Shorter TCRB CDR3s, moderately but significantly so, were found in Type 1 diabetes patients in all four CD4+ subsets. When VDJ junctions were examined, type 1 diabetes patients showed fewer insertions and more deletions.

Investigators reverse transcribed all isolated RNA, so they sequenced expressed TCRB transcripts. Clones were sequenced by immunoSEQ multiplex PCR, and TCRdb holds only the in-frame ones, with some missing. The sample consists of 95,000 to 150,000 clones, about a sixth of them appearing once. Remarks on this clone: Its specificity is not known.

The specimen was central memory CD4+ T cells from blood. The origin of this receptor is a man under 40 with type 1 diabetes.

CDR3 sequence (DNA): TGTGCCACCAGCAGAGATCTGGGAACAGATACGCAGTATTTT. This sequence encodes CATSRDLGTDTQYF. The chain employs TRBV15 and TRBJ2-3; D ambiguous. In germline, CDR1 is LNHNV, CDR2 YYDKDF (reference sequence). V was shortened by 0 bases and J by 3 bases, with 7 bases between the two germline ends. The length of the CDR3 is 14 residues. The full variable domain, with the rest looked up from reference TRBV15 and TRBJ2-3, is DAMVIQNPRYQVTQFGKPVTLSCSQTLNHNVMYWYQQKSSQAPKLLFHYYDKDFNNEADTPDNFQSRRPNTSFCFLDIRSPGLGDTAMYLCATSRDLGTDTQYFGPGTRLTVL.